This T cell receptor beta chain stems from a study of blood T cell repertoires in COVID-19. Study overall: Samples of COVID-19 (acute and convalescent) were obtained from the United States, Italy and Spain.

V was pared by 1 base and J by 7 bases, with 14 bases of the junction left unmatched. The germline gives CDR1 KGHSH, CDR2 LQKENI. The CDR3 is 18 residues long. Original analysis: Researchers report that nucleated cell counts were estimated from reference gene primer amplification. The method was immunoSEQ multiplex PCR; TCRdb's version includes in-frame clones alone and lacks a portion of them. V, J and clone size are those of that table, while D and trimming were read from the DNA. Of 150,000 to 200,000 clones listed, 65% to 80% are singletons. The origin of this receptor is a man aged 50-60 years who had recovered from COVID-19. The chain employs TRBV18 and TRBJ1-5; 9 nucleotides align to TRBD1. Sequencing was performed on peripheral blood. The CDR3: CASSPLGQGKRGDQPQHF. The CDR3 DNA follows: TGTGCCAGCTCACCACTCGGACAGGGGAAACGGGGTGACCAGCCCCAGCATTTT.